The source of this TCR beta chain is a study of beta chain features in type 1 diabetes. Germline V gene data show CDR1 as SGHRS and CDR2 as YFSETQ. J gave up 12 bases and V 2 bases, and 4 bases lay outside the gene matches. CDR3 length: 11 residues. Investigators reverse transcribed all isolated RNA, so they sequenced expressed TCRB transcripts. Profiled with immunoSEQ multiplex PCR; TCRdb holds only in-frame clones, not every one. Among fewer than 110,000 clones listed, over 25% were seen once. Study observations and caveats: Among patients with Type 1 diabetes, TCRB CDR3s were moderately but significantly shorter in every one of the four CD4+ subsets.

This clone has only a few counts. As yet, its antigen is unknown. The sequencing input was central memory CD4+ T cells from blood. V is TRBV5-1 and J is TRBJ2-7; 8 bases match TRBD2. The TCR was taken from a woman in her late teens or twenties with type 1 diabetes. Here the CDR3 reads CASSFQRELYF. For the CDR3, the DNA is TGCGCCAGCAGCTTCCAGCGGGAGTTGTACTTC.